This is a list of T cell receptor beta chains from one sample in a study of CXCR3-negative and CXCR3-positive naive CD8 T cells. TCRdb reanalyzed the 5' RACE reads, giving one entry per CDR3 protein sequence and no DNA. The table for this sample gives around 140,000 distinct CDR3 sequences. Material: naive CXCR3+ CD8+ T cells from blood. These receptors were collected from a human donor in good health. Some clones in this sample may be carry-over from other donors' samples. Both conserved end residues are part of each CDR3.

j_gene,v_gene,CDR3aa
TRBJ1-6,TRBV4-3,CASSQLAGTDNSPLHF
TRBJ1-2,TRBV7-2,CASSPSLGMDYGYTF
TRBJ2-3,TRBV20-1,CSAVPLPSTADTQYF
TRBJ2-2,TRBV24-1,CATSDLTPSWVGELFF
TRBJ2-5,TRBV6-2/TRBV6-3,CASRWTVQETQYF
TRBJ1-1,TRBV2,CASTFDRGNTEAFF
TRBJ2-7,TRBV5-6,CASSLVVRASSYEQYF
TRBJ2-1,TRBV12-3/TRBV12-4,CASTSFGAGKNEQFF
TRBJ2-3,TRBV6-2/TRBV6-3,CASSLAGAHTDTQYF
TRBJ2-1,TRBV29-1,CSVEDRLGDNEQFF
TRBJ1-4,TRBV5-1,CASSLAGNEKLFF
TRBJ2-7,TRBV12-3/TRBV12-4,CASSLNRDTTYEQYF
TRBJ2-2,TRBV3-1,CASSPRDRGRPGELFF
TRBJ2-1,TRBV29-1,CSVETGGRGNEQFF
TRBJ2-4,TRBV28,CASSPRSPSGGVENIQYF
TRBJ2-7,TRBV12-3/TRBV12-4,CASSQSTSGRAYEQYF